These 18 T cell receptor beta chains share one sample of origin, sequenced in a study of cytomegalovirus exposure and HLA in healthy donors. PCR amplification relied on 60 Vbeta primers (plus 13 Jbeta primers). Profiled with immunoSEQ multiplex PCR; TCRdb holds only in-frame clones, not every one. The sample carries over 250,000 clones, just over 70% recorded once. Sample: PBMCs. These receptors all stem from a female donor in good health and CMV-seronegative.

This chain uses TRBV2 with TRBJ2-2; TRBD1 matches at 9 bases. The CDR3 consists of 13 residues. From germline, CDR1 is SNHLY and CDR2 FYNNEI. V shed 5 bases and J 13 bases; nucleotides not matched to a gene: 8. CDR3 amino acids: CASSRTGGVGLFF. The CDR3 region has the DNA TGTGCCAGCAGTCGTACAGGGGGCGTTGGGCTGTTTTTT.

The chain is built from TRBV5-6 and TRBJ2-1, with D possibly matching TRBD1 (6 bases). This CDR3 comprises 13 residues. Germline V gives CDR1 SGHDT, CDR2 YYEEEE. Trimming took 2 bases from V and 6 from J, leaving 9 bases between them. DNA of the CDR3: TGTGCCAGCAGCTTACAGGGAAGCAATGAGCAGTTCTTC. Translation gives CASSLQGSNEQFF.

This chain links TRBV27 with TRBJ2-4, with TRBD2 as a possible D gene (6 bases). The V end was cut by 5 bases, the J end by 6 bases, with 11 bases between. This CDR3 is 13 amino acids long. CDR1 MNHEY and CDR2 SMNVEV come from the germline V gene (reference sequence). The chain's CDR3 is CASSAGDLNIQYF. CDR3 in DNA: TGTGCCAGCAGTGCCGGGGACTTAAACATTCAGTACTTC.

The genes are TRBV27 and TRBJ2-7; 8 bases agree with TRBD2. The CDR3 contains 14 residues. CDR1 is MNHEY, CDR2 SMNVEV, per germline (reference sequence). Trimming took 2 bases from V and 6 from J; bases not matched to a gene: 6. CDR3: CASSLASGSSEQYF. The CDR3 DNA reads TGTGCCAGCAGTTTAGCTAGCGGGTCTTCCGAGCAGTACTTC.

This clone appeared a single time. The rearrangement links TRBV27 to TRBJ2-3; no firm D call. CDR1 is MNHEY and CDR2 is SMNVEV in the germline V gene (reference sequence). V was cut by 2 bases and J by 0 bases, with 6 bases left in between. CDR3 length: 14 residues. Here the CDR3 DNA reads TGTGCCAGCAGTTTACCGACTAGCACAGATACGCAGTATTTT. Translating gives CASSLPTSTDTQYF.

The chain is built from TRBV19 and TRBJ1-2; weak D call: TRBD1 (5 bases). Germline CDR1 LNHDA, CDR2 SQIVND (reference sequence). The germline V and J ends were trimmed by 3 bases and 5 bases, with 16 bases remaining between them. This CDR3 is built from 15 residues. The CDR3, as DNA: TGTGCCAGTAGTATTCTCGGGGGTTCTTCTTATGGCTACACCTTC. This sequence encodes CASSILGGSSYGYTF.

This rearrangement joins TRBV6-1 to TRBJ2-6; 8 bases align to TRBD1. After removal of 4 bases from V and 4 bases from J, the junction contained 9 bases not matched to a gene. Germline V gives CDR1 MNHNS, CDR2 SASEGT. This CDR3 has 17 amino acids. The CDR3: CASSGGQGSTGANVLTF. The CDR3 DNA is TGTGCCAGCAGTGGAGGACAGGGATCAACCGGGGCCAACGTCCTGACTTTC.

This rearrangement joins TRBV6-6 to TRBJ1-1; 7 bases map to TRBD1. The CDR3 is 14 amino acids. Unmatched junction bases numbered 8, after V lost 6 bases and J lost 4 bases. CDR1 is MNHNY, CDR2 SVGAGI, per germline (reference sequence). The CDR3 region is CASRQTSGGTEAFF. Written as DNA, the CDR3 is TGTGCCAGCAGGCAGACCTCAGGGGGCACTGAAGCTTTCTTT.

This chain uses TRBV6-1 with TRBJ1-1, with 8 bases lining up with TRBD1. The CDR3 consists of 15 residues. V shed 4 bases and J 1 base; nucleotides not matched to a gene: 5. CDR1 is MNHNS, CDR2 SASEGT, per germline. CDR3 residues: CASSGQGQGNTEAFF. The CDR3 nucleotides are TGTGCCAGCAGTGGACAGGGGCAAGGGAACACTGAAGCTTTCTTT.

This clone was counted a few times. The chain combines TRBV7-6 with TRBJ2-1, with D uncertain. CDR3 length equals 15 residues. CDR1 SGHVS and CDR2 FNYEAQ come from the germline V gene. V lost 6 bases to trimming and J lost 0 bases, with 12 bases between them. The DNA of the CDR3 is TGTGCCAGCAGTTCTGACAAGAGCTCCTACAATGAGCAGTTCTTC. It yields the protein CASSSDKSSYNEQFF.

V usage is TRBV18 and J usage is TRBJ1-1; D is unresolved. With 6 bases removed from V and 0 bases from J, the gap between germline ends came to 8 bases. The CDR3 runs to 13 residues. Germline-derived CDR1 and CDR2 are KGHSH and LQKENI. In DNA form, the CDR3 reads TGTGCCAGCTCGACACTCTTGAACACTGAAGCTTTCTTT. This translates into CASSTLLNTEAFF.

The chain recombines TRBV15 with TRBJ1-4, with TRBD1 as a possible D gene (5 bases). Trimming pared 8 bases from V and 8 bases from J, leaving 12 bases between. The CDR3 loop spans 12 amino acids. Germline CDR1 LNHNV, CDR2 YYDKDF (reference sequence). The CDR3 nucleotides read TGTGCCACCGCCAGGGTTGGGGAAAAACTGTTTTTT. Its translation: CATARVGEKLFF.

This clone was seen more than once but under ten times. The rearrangement joins TRBV6-4 to TRBJ2-6; a weak D match, TRBD2 (6 bases). Germline-derived CDR1 and CDR2 are MRHNA and SNTAGT. Trimming removed 8 bases at V and 3 bases at J, with 14 bases between. The CDR3 is 15 amino acids. The CDR3: CASARWGVGANVLTF. The DNA of the CDR3 is TGTGCCAGCGCCCGGTGGGGGGTTGGGGCCAACGTCCTGACTTTC.

The chain joins TRBV6-5 to TRBJ1-4; D perhaps matches TRBD1 (5 bases). The CDR3 sequence is 13 residues long. Trimming took 2 bases from V and 10 from J, leaving 11 bases between them. In germline, CDR1 is MNHEY, CDR2 SVGAGI. CDR3 DNA sequence: TGTGCCAGCAGTTACATTGTCAGGGCAAAACTGTTTTTT. The encoded protein is CASSYIVRAKLFF.

This clone occurred a few times. The chain combines TRBV27 with TRBJ1-2; tentative D call: TRBD1 (5 bases). Trimming took off 2 bases at V and 1 base at J, with 11 bases between the two ends. CDR1 is MNHEY and CDR2 is SMNVEV in the germline V gene (reference sequence). The CDR3 has 15 amino acids. CDR3 loop: CASSLNSGINYGYTF. CDR3 nucleotide sequence: TGTGCCAGCAGTTTAAACTCAGGGATTAACTATGGCTACACCTTC.

In this sample, this clone turned up a few times. The chain combines TRBV10-3 with TRBJ2-1, with 9 bases aligning to TRBD2. The length of the CDR3 is 15 residues. The germline V gene encodes CDR1 ENHRY and CDR2 SYGVKD. V lost 6 bases and J lost 2; bases outside the gene matches: 5. The CDR3 DNA reads as TGTGCCATCAGCCGGACTAGCGAAACCTACAATGAGCAGTTCTTC. It is translated as CAISRTSETYNEQFF.

This clone appeared a few times. The genes are TRBV15 and TRBJ2-3; no clear D. The ends were cut back, 1 base at V and 2 bases at J, with 10 bases in the middle. Germline loops: CDR1 LNHNV, CDR2 YYDKDF (reference sequence). This CDR3 region has 15 residues. This chain's CDR3 is CATSRGDSPTDTQYF. The CDR3 DNA reads TGTGCCACCAGCAGAGGAGACTCGCCCACAGATACGCAGTATTTT.

The chain carries TRBV18 and TRBJ1-1, with 8 bases matching TRBD1. The junction had 14 bases not matched to a gene; V was cut back by 3 bases and J by 5 bases. This CDR3 spans 17 amino acids. CDR1 and CDR2 (germline): KGHSH, LQKENI. The CDR3: CASSPLTQGAQGTEAFF. The CDR3 coding sequence is TGTGCCAGCTCACCCCTTACGCAGGGGGCGCAAGGGACTGAAGCTTTCTTT.